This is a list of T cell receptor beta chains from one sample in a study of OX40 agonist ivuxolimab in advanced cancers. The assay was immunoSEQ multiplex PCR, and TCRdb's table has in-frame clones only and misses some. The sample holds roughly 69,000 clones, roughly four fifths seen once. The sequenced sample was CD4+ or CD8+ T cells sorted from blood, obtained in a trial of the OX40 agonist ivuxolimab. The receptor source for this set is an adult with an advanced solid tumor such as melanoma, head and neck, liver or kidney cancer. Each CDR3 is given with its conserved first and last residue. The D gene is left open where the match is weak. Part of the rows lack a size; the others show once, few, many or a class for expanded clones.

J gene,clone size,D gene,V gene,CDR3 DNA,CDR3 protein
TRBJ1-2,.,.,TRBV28,TGTGCCAGCAGTTTTAATCGCCGGGGGTATGGCTACACCTTC,CASSFNRRGYGYTF
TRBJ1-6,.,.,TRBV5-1,TGCGCCAGCAGCTCCCTTGACCCCTATAATTCACCCCTCCACTTT,CASSSLDPYNSPLHF
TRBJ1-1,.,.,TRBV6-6,TGTGCCAGCAGTTACTCTACAGATGAAGCTTTCTTT,CASSYSTDEAFF
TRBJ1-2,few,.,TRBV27,TGTGCCAGCAGTTCCTCACCCGGGGGCGGCTATGGCTACACCTTC,CASSSSPGGGYGYTF
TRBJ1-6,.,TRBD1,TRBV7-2,TGTGCCAGCAGCCCAGTTGGGACAGGGGGCGGCAGATATAATTCACCCCTCCACTTT,CASSPVGTGGGRYNSPLHF
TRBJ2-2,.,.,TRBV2,TGTGCCAGCAGTGACTCCCCCCCCTCGAACACCGGGGAGCTGTTTTTT,CASSDSPPSNTGELFF
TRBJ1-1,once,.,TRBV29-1,TGCAGCGTTGAAGATCAGAACAGGAACACTGAAGCTTTCTTT,CSVEDQNRNTEAFF
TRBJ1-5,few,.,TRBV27,TGTGCCAGCAGCGCTTCCTTCCTCCCACAGGGATTACAGCCCCAGCATTTT,CASSASFLPQGLQPQHF
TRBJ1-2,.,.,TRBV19,TGTGCCAGTAGTAATAGTGCGCGTAACTATGGCTACACCTTC,CASSNSARNYGYTF
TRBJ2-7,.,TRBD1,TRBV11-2,TGTGCCAGCAGCTTAGTTCCCCTACAGGGGTCGAGCTCCTACGAGCAGTACTTC,CASSLVPLQGSSSYEQYF
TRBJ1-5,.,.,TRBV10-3,TGTGCCATCAGAGAGGACGGTGGACGGAATCAGCCCCAGCATTTT,CAIREDGGRNQPQHF
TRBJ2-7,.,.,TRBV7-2,TGTGCCAGCAGCTTACGAGGGTCCGAGCAGTACTTC,CASSLRGSEQYF
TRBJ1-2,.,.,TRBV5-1,TGCGCCAGCAGCTTGGAACAGCCTAACTATGGCTACACCTTC,CASSLEQPNYGYTF
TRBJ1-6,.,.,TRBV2,TGTGCCAGCAGTGCCGGGGGTTTCGGTTCACCCCTCCACTTT,CASSAGGFGSPLHF
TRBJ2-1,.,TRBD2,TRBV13,TGTGCCAGCAGCTTATTTAGCGGGAGGACCCCCTCCTACAATGAGCAGTTCTTC,CASSLFSGRTPSYNEQFF
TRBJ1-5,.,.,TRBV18,TGTGCCAGCTCACCCTGGGGTTCTCAGCCCCAGCATTTT,CASSPWGSQPQHF
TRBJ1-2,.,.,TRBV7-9,TGTGCCAGCAGCTTTTACTACAGCTTCACTAACTATGGCTACACCTTC,CASSFYYSFTNYGYTF
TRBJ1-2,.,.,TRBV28,TGTGCCAGCAGTTTGTCCCCGGGACGGAGAAACTATGGCTACACCTTC,CASSLSPGRRNYGYTF
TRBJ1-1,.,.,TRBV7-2,TGTGCCAGCAGCTTAGGTGTTGGCACTGAAGCTTTCTTT,CASSLGVGTEAFF
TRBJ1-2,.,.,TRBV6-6,TGTGCCAGCAGTTACTCCGAGACAGCTAACTATGGCTACACCTTC,CASSYSETANYGYTF
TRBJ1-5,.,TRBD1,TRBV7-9,TGTGCCAGCAGCCCTTGGACAGGGGCGAGCAATCAGCCCCAGCATTTT,CASSPWTGASNQPQHF
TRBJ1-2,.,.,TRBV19,TGTGCCAGTAGTCCTAGGGGTTATGATGGCTACACCTTC,CASSPRGYDGYTF
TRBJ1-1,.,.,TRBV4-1,TGCGCCAGCAGTTACCTTACTTGGAACACTGAAGCTTTCTTT,CASSYLTWNTEAFF
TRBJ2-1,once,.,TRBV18,TGTGCCAGCTCACCTAACCGGGAATACAATGAGCAGTTCTTC,CASSPNREYNEQFF
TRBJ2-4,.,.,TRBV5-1,TGCGCCAGCAGCCAGGAGGACATGAAAAACATTCAGTACTTC,CASSQEDMKNIQYF
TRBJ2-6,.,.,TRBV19,TGTGCCAGTAGCTCTGGGGCCAACGTCCTGACTTTC,CASSSGANVLTF
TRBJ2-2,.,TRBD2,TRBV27,TGTGCCAGCAGTTCAACTAGCGGGGGGTTTTGGACCGGGGAGCTGTTTTTT,CASSSTSGGFWTGELFF
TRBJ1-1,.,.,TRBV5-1,TGCGCCAGCAGCTTTGGGGGGGTGAACACTGAAGCTTTCTTT,CASSFGGVNTEAFF
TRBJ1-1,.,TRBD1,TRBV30,TGTGCCTGGAGTGTACGGGACAGGGGGGCGACTGAAGCTTTCTTT,CAWSVRDRGATEAFF
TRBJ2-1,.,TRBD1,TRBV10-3,TGTGCCATCAGTGAGCCCCAGACAGGGGGCTACCAGTTCTTC,CAISEPQTGGYQFF
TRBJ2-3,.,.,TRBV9,TGTGCCAGCAGCGCGAAGGACCTTCGCACAGATACGCAGTATTTT,CASSAKDLRTDTQYF
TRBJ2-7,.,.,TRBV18,TGTGCCAGCTCACCTGGGACTTCTTCGAGTCGCAAGCAGTACTTC,CASSPGTSSSRKQYF
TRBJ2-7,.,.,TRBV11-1,TGTGCCAGCAGCTTAGCGGGCCAGGGGGGCGAGCAGTACTTC,CASSLAGQGGEQYF
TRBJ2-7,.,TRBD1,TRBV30,TGTGCCTGGAGTCGGACAGGGCAAGCCTACGAGCAGTACTTC,CAWSRTGQAYEQYF
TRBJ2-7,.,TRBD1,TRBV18,TGTGCCAGCTCACCAACACGGGACAGGGGGCTCTACGAGCAGTACTTC,CASSPTRDRGLYEQYF
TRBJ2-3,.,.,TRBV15,TGTGCCACCAGCATCTTTAGGGGGGATACGCAGTATTTT,CATSIFRGDTQYF
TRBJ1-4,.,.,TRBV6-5,TGTGCCAGCAGACGGGGCAGGGGAGGGAATGAAAAACTGTTTTTT,CASRRGRGGNEKLFF
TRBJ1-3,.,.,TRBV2,TGTGCCAGCATTCTTGACGTCCCCGATGGAAACACCATATATTTT,CASILDVPDGNTIYF